This is a list of T cell receptor beta chains from one sample in a study of CD8+CD57+ T cells in acquired aplastic anemia. A single record per CDR3 protein comes from TCRdb applying MiXCR to the reads. The sample shows 60,000 to 75,000 distinct CDR3 sequences, under 55% of them seen only once. Sequencing was performed on sorted CD4+, CD8+, or CD8+CD57+ T cells (not recorded which) from PBMCs. Receptors were obtained from a human donor in good health, serving as a control. CDR3s include the opening cysteine and the closing phenylalanine or tryptophan. The D gene is left open where the match is weak. Clone size is not always given. Where it is, it says once, few, many or a class for expanded clones.

>TRBV24-1|NA|NA|14|TRBJ1-5
CATSGGRGNQPQHF
TGTGCCACCAGTGGGGGGCGCGGAAATCAGCCCCAGCATTTT
>TRBV27|many|NA|15|TRBJ1-1
CASSSGRLMNTEAFF
TGTGCCAGCAGTTCCGGCCGGCTTATGAACACTGAAGCTTTCTTT
>TRBV2|NA|NA|14|TRBJ2-5
CASRQGIGQETQYF
TGTGCCAGCAGACAGGGTATTGGACAAGAGACCCAGTACTTC
>TRBV29-1|NA|NA|13|TRBJ1-1
CSVAQGFDTEAFF
TGCAGCGTTGCCCAGGGGTTCGACACTGAAGCTTTCTTT
>TRBV27|NA|TRBD2|14|TRBJ2-5
CASSLSLGREAQYF
TGTGCCAGCAGTTTATCTTTGGGGCGGGAGGCCCAGTACTTC
>TRBV24-1|many|TRBD2|18|TRBJ2-3
CATSDLNPLAGIPDTQYF
TGTGCCACCAGTGATTTGAATCCGTTAGCGGGAATCCCAGATACGCAGTATTTT
>TRBV9|many|TRBD2|15|TRBJ2-7
CASSFGTSGSYEQYF
TGTGCCAGCAGCTTTGGGACTAGCGGCTCCTACGAGCAGTACTTC
>TRBV7-9|many|NA|15|TRBJ2-2
CASSRRLASTGELFF
TGTGCCAGCAGCCGAAGGCTAGCGAGTACCGGGGAGCTGTTTTTT
>TRBV30|many|NA|13|TRBJ2-7
CAWSPDREPRQYF
TGTGCCTGGAGTCCTGACAGAGAACCCAGGCAGTACTTC
>TRBV2|NA|NA|10|TRBJ2-7
CASSQGEQYF
TGTGCCAGCAGTCAGGGCGAGCAGTACTTC
>TRBV14|few|NA|16|TRBJ2-3
CASSQPRGQATDTQYF
TGTGCCAGCAGCCAACCTAGAGGGCAAGCCACAGATACGCAGTATTTT
>TRBV5-1|NA|NA|14|TRBJ1-2
CASSGTLIANGYTF
TGCGCCAGTTCCGGGACTCTTATCGCCAATGGCTACACCTTC
>TRBV10-3|NA|TRBD2|16|TRBJ2-7
CAIRALAGVVEGEQYF
TGTGCCATCAGGGCACTAGCGGGAGTTGTTGAGGGCGAGCAGTACTTC
>TRBV9|many|NA|18|TRBJ1-1
CASGDFTGANGWDTEAFF
TGTGCCAGCGGAGATTTTACAGGAGCCAATGGTTGGGACACTGAAGCTTTCTTT
>TRBV11-1|NA|TRBD1|18|TRBJ1-1
CASMALRFGQGGNTEAFF
TGTGCCAGTATGGCCTTACGATTCGGACAGGGGGGGAACACTGAAGCTTTCTTT
>TRBV5-1|NA|TRBD2|16|TRBJ2-2
CASSLGLAGGTGELFF
TGCGCCAGCAGCCTAGGACTAGCGGGAGGTACCGGGGAGCTGTTTTTT
>TRBV2|NA|TRBD2|11|TRBJ2-7
CASSRGREGNF
TGTGCCAGCAGTCGCGGGCGGGAGGGGAACTTC
>TRBV19|medium-sized|TRBD1|15|TRBJ2-5
CASSTWDRVEETQYF
TGTGCCAGTAGTACCTGGGACAGGGTCGAAGAGACCCAGTACTTC
>TRBV30|many|NA|12|TRBJ2-5
CAWSVRTETQYF
TGTGCCTGGAGTGTCCGTACGGAGACCCAGTACTTC
>TRBV20-1|NA|TRBD1|13|TRBJ1-2
CSARETGFPGYTF
TGCAGTGCTAGAGAGACAGGGTTCCCTGGCTACACCTTC
>TRBV29-1|medium-sized|NA|12|TRBJ2-7
CSGMTGAYEQYF
TGCAGCGGCATGACTGGGGCCTACGAGCAGTACTTC
>TRBV19|NA|NA|13|TRBJ1-6
CASSGTFTSPLHF
TGTGCCAGCTCCGGGACATTCACTTCACCCCTCCACTTT
>TRBV7-9|NA|NA|13|TRBJ1-6
CASSAGTYSPLHF
TGTGCCAGCAGCGCCGGGACTTATTCACCCCTCCACTTT
>TRBV7-2|few|NA|13|TRBJ1-5
CASSLVPWQPQHF
TGTGCCAGCAGCTTAGTTCCGTGGCAGCCCCAGCATTTT
>TRBV10-2|few|TRBD2|15|TRBJ2-1
CASSAGTSVYNEQFF
TGCGCCAGCAGTGCCGGGACTAGCGTATACAATGAGCAGTTCTTC
>TRBV2|NA|NA|11|TRBJ1-1
CASSELTEAFF
TGTGCCAGCAGTGAACTCACTGAAGCTTTCTTT
>TRBV19|few|NA|12|TRBJ1-5
CASSFLNQPQHF
TGTGCCAGTAGTTTCCTCAATCAGCCCCAGCATTTT
>TRBV9|NA|NA|13|TRBJ2-6
CASSVVGANVLTF
TGTGCCAGCAGCGTAGTTGGGGCCAACGTCCTGACTTTC
>TRBV11-2|many|TRBD2|15|TRBJ2-3
CASSVGGGRTDTQYF
TGTGCCAGCAGCGTGGGAGGCGGGAGGACAGATACGCAGTATTTT
>TRBV27|NA|TRBD2|14|TRBJ2-7
CASSISGTTYEQYF
TGTGCCAGCAGTATTAGCGGGACAACCTACGAGCAGTACTTC
>TRBV10-3|NA|NA|14|TRBJ1-6
CASALEGIDSPLHF
TGTGCCAGCGCCTTGGAGGGAATTGATTCACCCCTCCACTTT
>TRBV29-1|once|TRBD1|14|TRBJ1-4
CSVGTGATNEKLFF
TGCAGCGTTGGGACAGGGGCAACTAATGAAAAACTGTTTTTT
>TRBV2|once|NA|13|TRBJ2-3
CASIVGSTDTQYF
TGTGCCAGCATAGTGGGGAGCACAGATACGCAGTATTTT
>TRBV11-1|NA|TRBD2|15|TRBJ2-1
CASSPRGGQGNEQFF
TGTGCCAGCAGCCCGCGGGGGGGCCAAGGGAATGAGCAGTTCTTC
>TRBV5-1|NA|NA|16|TRBJ2-1
CASRHSSGQGWNEQFF
TGCGCCAGCAGACATTCTAGCGGACAGGGATGGAATGAGCAGTTCTTC
>TRBV7-3|NA|TRBD1|13|TRBJ2-2
CASSLGTGGELFF
TGTGCCAGCAGCTTGGGGACAGGTGGGGAGCTGTTTTTT
>TRBV19|NA|NA|13|TRBJ1-3
CASSSSSGNTIYF
TGTGCCAGTAGCTCTAGCTCTGGAAACACCATATATTTT